This passage covers 8 T cell receptor beta chains from one sample sequenced in a study of T cell responses to AZD1222 COVID-19 vaccine (dated by TCRdb to about 2021). Preparation of the library involved the immunoSEQ multiplex PCR assay. Entries here come from immuneACCESS through TCRdb and include only in-frame sequences with V and J called. Some clones fail to appear in such tables; in the studies checked, an unresolved V gene covers under half of the shortfall, and the cause of the remainder is unknown. The sample table lists some 110,000 clones, nearly 95% of them with a count of one. The ten largest clones add up to 5% of the sample. This specimen's time point label, interpreted: baseline before first vaccination. The material sequenced was peripheral blood, taken on day 0 of AZD1222 vaccination. Receptors originate from an adult in good health.

A single count supports this clone. The chain recombines TRBV30 with TRBJ1-3, with D perhaps matching TRBD1 (6 bases). Germline V gene lookup returns CDR1 GTSNPN and CDR2 SVGIG (reference sequence). The CDR3 sequence is 14 residues long. The V end was cut by 5 bases, the J end by 1 base, with 12 bases between. CDR3 loop: CAWDTGTSGNTIYF. The CDR3 nucleotides read TGTGCCTGGGACACAGGGACGTCTGGAAACACCATATATTTT.

The chain carries TRBV5-6 and TRBJ2-5, with 7 bases lining up with TRBD1. V shed 4 bases and J 3 bases; nucleotides not matched to a gene: 3. The CDR3 length is 13 residues. Germline CDR1 SGHDT, CDR2 YYEEEE. The CDR3 loop is CASSLTGEETQYF. CDR3 DNA: TGTGCCAGCAGCCTAACAGGGGAAGAGACCCAGTACTTC.

V gene TRBV6-5 combines with J gene TRBJ1-5, with D possibly TRBD1 on 5 matching bases. CDR3 length equals 13 residues. Germline loops: CDR1 MNHEY, CDR2 SVGAGI. Trimming took off 5 bases at V and 4 bases at J, with 9 bases between the two ends. CDR3 sequence reads: CASSPGANQPQHF. In DNA, the CDR3 is TGTGCCAGCAGTCCTGGGGCTAATCAGCCCCAGCATTTT.

The rearrangement links TRBV11-1 to TRBJ1-6; no clear D gene. V was clipped by 3 bases and J by 5 bases, with 11 bases between them. The CDR3 loop spans 15 amino acids. Looked up from germline, CDR1 is SGHAT and CDR2 is FQDESV (reference sequence). The CDR3 DNA reads TGTGCCAGCAGCTTTCGTGGTGTCAATAATTCACCCCTCCACTTT. It encodes CASSFRGVNNSPLHF.

The CDR3 loop is CASSLDDYGYTF. The CDR3 DNA sequence: TGCGCCAGCAGCTTGGACGACTATGGCTACACCTTC. The chain couples TRBV5-1 to TRBJ1-2; D call uncertain. Germline-derived CDR1 and CDR2 are SGHRS and YFSETQ. V lost 0 bases and J 3 bases, leaving 3 bases between the germline ends. The CDR3 extends over 12 amino acids.

V is TRBV7-3 and J is TRBJ2-3; D gene unclear. This CDR3 has 13 amino acids. With 5 bases removed from V and 3 bases from J, the gap between germline ends came to 9 bases. Germline lookup yields CDR1 SGHTA and CDR2 FQGTGA. This CDR3 is CASSPRVTDTQYF. CDR3 sequence (DNA): TGTGCCAGCAGCCCAAGGGTAACAGATACGCAGTATTTT.

V usage is TRBV10-3 and J usage is TRBJ2-1; maybe TRBD2 (5 bases). CDR3 length: 14 amino acids. Germline CDR1 and CDR2: ENHRY and SYGVKD. V was pared by 11 bases and J by 3 bases, with 17 bases between. CDR3 nucleotides: TGTGCCTCCACTGGCGGGCCCGACTACAATGAGCAGTTCTTC. Protein sequence: CASTGGPDYNEQFF.

The genes are TRBV9 and TRBJ2-1, with TRBD2 matching 7 bases. The CDR3 length is 15 residues. Trimming cost V 0 bases and J 12 bases; bases outside gene matches: 12. Germline loops: CDR1 SGDLS, CDR2 YYNGEE. CDR3 region: CASSVVGGGPSAQFF. In DNA, the CDR3 is TGTGCCAGCAGCGTAGTTGGGGGAGGGCCCTCGGCGCAGTTCTTC.